This T cell receptor (beta chain) is from a study of blood T cell repertoires in COVID-19. Libraries were prepared by immunoSEQ multiplex PCR; TCRdb keeps only in-frame clonotypes and omits some of them. The sample shows 200,000 to 250,000 clones, around 87% of them seen only once. Everyone who took part was about 18 to 90 years old, and they came from about 25 US areas. Cohorts were determined from participant-reported clinical history. The V gene's germline CDR1 is WNHNN and CDR2 SYGVQD (reference sequence). Trimming removed 5 bases at V and 5 bases at J, with 16 bases between. This CDR3 comprises 15 residues.

V and J are TRBV10-1 and TRBJ1-5; a weak D match, TRBD1 (5 bases). The receptor was derived from a woman younger than 35 in a cohort exposed to, infected with or recovered from COVID-19 (not recorded which). Sequenced sample: PBMCs or T cells enriched from blood (not recorded which). The CDR3 loop reads CASSMGREDDQPQHF. CDR3 DNA sequence: TGCGCCAGCAGTATGGGCAGGGAAGACGATCAGCCCCAGCATTTT.